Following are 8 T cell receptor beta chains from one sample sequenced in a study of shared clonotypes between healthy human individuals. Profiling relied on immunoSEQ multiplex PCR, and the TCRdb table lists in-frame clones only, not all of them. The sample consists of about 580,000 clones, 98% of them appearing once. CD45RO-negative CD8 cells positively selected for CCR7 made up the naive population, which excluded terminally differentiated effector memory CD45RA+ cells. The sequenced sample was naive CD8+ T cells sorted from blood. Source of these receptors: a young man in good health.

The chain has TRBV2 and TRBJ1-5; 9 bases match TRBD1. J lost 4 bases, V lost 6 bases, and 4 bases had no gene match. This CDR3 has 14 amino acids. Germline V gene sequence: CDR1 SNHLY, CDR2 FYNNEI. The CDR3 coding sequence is TGTGCCAGCAGGCGGACAGGGGAAAATCAGCCCCAGCATTTT. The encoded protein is CASRRTGENQPQHF.

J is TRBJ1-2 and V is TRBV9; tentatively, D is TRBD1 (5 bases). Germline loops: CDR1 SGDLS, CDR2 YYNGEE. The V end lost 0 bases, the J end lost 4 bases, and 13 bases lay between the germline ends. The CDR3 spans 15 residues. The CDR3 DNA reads TGTGCCAGCAGCGTAGAGGCGGCAGGGCCCTATGGCTACACCTTC. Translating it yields CASSVEAAGPYGYTF.

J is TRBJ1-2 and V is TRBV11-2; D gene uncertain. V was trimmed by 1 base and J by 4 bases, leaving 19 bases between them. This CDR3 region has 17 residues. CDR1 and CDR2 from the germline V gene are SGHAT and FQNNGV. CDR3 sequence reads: CASSLVGAGGFPYGYTF. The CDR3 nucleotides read TGTGCCAGCAGCTTAGTTGGCGCAGGTGGGTTCCCCTATGGCTACACCTTC.

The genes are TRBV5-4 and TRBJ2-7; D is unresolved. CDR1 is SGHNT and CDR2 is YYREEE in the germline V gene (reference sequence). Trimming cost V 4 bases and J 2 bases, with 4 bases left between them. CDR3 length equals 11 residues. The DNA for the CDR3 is TGTGCCAGCAGCCCTGCCTACGAGCAGTACTTC. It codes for CASSPAYEQYF.

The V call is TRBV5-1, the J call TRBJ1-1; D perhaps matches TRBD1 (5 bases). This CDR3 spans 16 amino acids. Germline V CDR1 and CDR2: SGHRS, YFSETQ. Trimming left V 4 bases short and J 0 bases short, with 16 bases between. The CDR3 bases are TGCGCCAGCAGCCTATCCCTCACGGACATGAACACTGAAGCTTTCTTT. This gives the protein CASSLSLTDMNTEAFF. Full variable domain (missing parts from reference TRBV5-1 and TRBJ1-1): KAGVTQTPRYLIKTRGQQVTLSCSPISGHRSVSWYQQTPGQGLQFLFEYFSETQRNKGNFPGRFSGRQFSNSRSEMNVSTLELGDSALYLCASSLSLTDMNTEAFFGQGTRLTVV.

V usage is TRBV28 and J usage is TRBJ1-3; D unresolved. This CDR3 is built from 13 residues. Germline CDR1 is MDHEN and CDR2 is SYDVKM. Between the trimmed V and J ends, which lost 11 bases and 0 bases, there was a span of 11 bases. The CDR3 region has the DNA TGTGCCGGCCGATACAACTCTGGAAACACCATATATTTT. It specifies CAGRYNSGNTIYF.

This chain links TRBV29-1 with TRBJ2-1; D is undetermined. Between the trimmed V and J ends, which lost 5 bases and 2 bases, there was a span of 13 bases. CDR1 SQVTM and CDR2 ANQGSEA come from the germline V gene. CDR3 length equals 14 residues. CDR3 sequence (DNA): TGCAGCGTTTCTGCCTCCGTCCCCTACAATGAGCAGTTCTTC. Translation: CSVSASVPYNEQFF.

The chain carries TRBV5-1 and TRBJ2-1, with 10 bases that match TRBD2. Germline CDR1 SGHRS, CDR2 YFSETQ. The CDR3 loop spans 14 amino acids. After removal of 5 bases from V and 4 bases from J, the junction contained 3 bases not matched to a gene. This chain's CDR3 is CASRQAGGYNEQFF. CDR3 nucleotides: TGCGCCAGCAGACAAGCGGGAGGGTACAATGAGCAGTTCTTC.